This T cell receptor (beta chain) was identified in a study of CD8 T cells in Susac syndrome. Notes on the study in general: In its TCR sequencing and HLA analysis, the study acknowledged that the number of individuals was relatively small.

It was with random hexamers that 0.5 to 1 ug RNA was reverse transcribed. The TCR beta CDR3 was amplified by immunoSEQ multiplex PCR across 54 Vbeta, 13 Jbeta. Using its own MiXCR run on the immunoSEQ multiplex PCR reads, TCRdb lists one record per CDR3 protein. The repertoire consists of hundreds of thousands of distinct CDR3 sequences, with around 93% occurring once and the leading ten covering 0.055% to 0.075%. CD8+ and CD4+ T cells taken from blood had their TCR beta sequenced. Negative isolation was used for CD8+ and CD4+ T cells and FACS enrichment for TEMRA cells. Concerning this clonotype: Its matching antigen is unknown.

V was clipped by 3 bases and J by 3 bases, with 6 bases between them. From germline, CDR1 is KGHSH and CDR2 LQKENI. The CDR3 has 14 residues. Sequences were obtained from CD4+ T cells from PBMCs. V gene TRBV18 combines with J gene TRBJ2-6; D is undetermined. This sequence originates from a human donor with multiple sclerosis. CDR3 loop: CASSPPGGANVLTF. The CDR3 DNA reads as TGTGCCAGCTCACCCCCGGGTGGGGCCAACGTCCTGACTTTC.